These T cell receptor beta chains were read from a single sample in a study of blood T cell repertoires in COVID-19. Profiling relied on immunoSEQ multiplex PCR, and the TCRdb table lists in-frame clones only, not all of them. The table shows fewer than 500,000 clones, with roughly 85% occurring only once. Sequencing used peripheral blood. These receptors were obtained from a woman under 40 with active or convalescent COVID-19. Each CDR3 is given with its conserved first and last residue. A D gene is named only where the DNA matches it firmly. Part of the rows lack a size; the others show once, few, many or a class for expanded clones.

cdr3_aa | cdr3_nt | v_call | clone_size | j_call | d_call
CASSSRSDTQYF | TGTGCCAGCAGCTCGCGGAGTGATACGCAGTATTTT | TRBV9 | - | TRBJ2-3 | -
CASSPGIKETQYF | TGTGCCAGCTCTCCGGGAATCAAAGAGACCCAGTACTTC | TRBV12-3/TRBV12-4 | - | TRBJ2-5 | -
CASSLIRASNTGELFF | TGTGCCAGCAGTTTAATCCGAGCTTCCAACACCGGGGAGCTGTTTTTT | TRBV28 | - | TRBJ2-2 | -
CASRDGGQETQYF | TGTGCCAGCAGGGACGGGGGCCAAGAGACCCAGTACTTC | TRBV6-5 | - | TRBJ2-5 | -
CASSPSGGEETQYF | TGCGCCAGCAGCCCCTCGGGGGGCGAAGAGACCCAGTACTTC | TRBV5-1 | - | TRBJ2-5 | -
CSVEFWRSGYTF | TGCAGCGTTGAGTTCTGGAGGTCTGGCTACACCTTC | TRBV29-1 | - | TRBJ1-2 | -
CATSDRGRGNEQFF | TGTGCCACCAGTGACCGCGGGAGAGGCAATGAGCAGTTCTTC | TRBV24-1 | - | TRBJ2-1 | TRBD2
CAWSSGSGSDIQYF | TGTGCCTGGAGCAGTGGTAGCGGGAGTGACATTCAGTACTTC | TRBV30 | - | TRBJ2-4 | TRBD2
CASNTGLAGVNEQFF | TGTGCCAGTAATACGGGACTAGCGGGAGTAAATGAGCAGTTCTTC | TRBV19 | - | TRBJ2-1 | TRBD2
CASSYWGTVPNGGYTF | TGTGCCAGCAGCTATTGGGGGACAGTCCCAAACGGGGGCTACACCTTC | TRBV5-6 | few | TRBJ1-2 | TRBD1
CASSGTSAYNEQFF | TGCGCCAGCAGCGGGACTAGTGCCTACAATGAGCAGTTCTTC | TRBV4-1 | - | TRBJ2-1 | TRBD2
CASSPPNDGNTIYF | TGTGCCAGCTCACCGCCTAACGATGGAAACACCATATATTTT | TRBV18 | - | TRBJ1-3 | -
CASSTHPTGNTEAFF | TGTGCCAGCAGCACCCACCCGACAGGTAACACTGAAGCTTTCTTT | TRBV9 | - | TRBJ1-1 | -
CASREQKGQPQHF | TGTGCCTCCCGGGAACAGAAGGGTCAGCCCCAGCATTTT | TRBV6-5 | - | TRBJ1-5 | -
CASSLVIGDNQPQHF | TGTGCCAGCAGCTTAGTAATCGGGGATAATCAGCCCCAGCATTTT | TRBV7-2 | once | TRBJ1-5 | -
CASSKGQGIGTEAFF | TGCGCCAGCAGCAAGGGACAGGGGATCGGTACTGAAGCTTTCTTT | TRBV5-1 | - | TRBJ1-1 | TRBD1
CASSVSRDNYSGNTIYF | TGTGCCAGCAGCGTATCTAGGGACAACTACTCTGGAAACACCATATATTTT | TRBV2 | - | TRBJ1-3 | -
CASSFGLANQETQYF | TGTGCCAGCAGCTTCGGGCTAGCGAATCAAGAGACCCAGTACTTC | TRBV7-9 | - | TRBJ2-5 | -
CASRRGDEQYF | TGTGCCAGCAGGCGGGGGGACGAGCAGTACTTC | TRBV25-1 | - | TRBJ2-7 | TRBD2
CATSDYRGGANTGELFF | TGTGCCACCAGTGACTACAGGGGGGGAGCGAACACCGGGGAGCTGTTTTTT | TRBV24-1 | - | TRBJ2-2 | -
CASSVVNTEAFF | TGTGCCAGCAGTGTAGTGAACACTGAAGCTTTCTTT | TRBV2 | - | TRBJ1-1 | -
CASADLLSVYNEQFF | TGTGCCAGCGCGGATCTTTTATCGGTCTACAATGAGCAGTTCTTC | TRBV6-5 | - | TRBJ2-1 | -
CASSLFWRVNEQFF | TGTGCCAGCAGTTTATTCTGGAGGGTCAATGAGCAGTTCTTC | TRBV27 | once | TRBJ2-1 | -
CASSPNRVGELFF | TGTGCCAGCAGTCCCAACAGGGTCGGGGAGCTGTTTTTT | TRBV12-3/TRBV12-4 | - | TRBJ2-2 | -
CASSAGILTAEAFF | TGTGCCAGCAGCGCCGGGATCCTAACGGCTGAAGCTTTCTTT | TRBV6-5 | - | TRBJ1-1 | -
CASSYFLENSPLHF | TGTGCCAGCAGTTATTTTCTGGAGAATTCACCCCTCCACTTT | TRBV6-5 | few | TRBJ1-6 | -
CASSYSRNTEAFF | TGTGCCAGCAGTTACTCTCGGAACACTGAAGCTTTCTTT | TRBV6-5 | - | TRBJ1-1 | -
CATLTTWSSGANVLTF | TGTGCCACCCTCACCACCTGGAGCTCTGGGGCCAACGTCCTGACTTTC | TRBV19 | - | TRBJ2-6 | -
CASSVDRGKYEQYF | TGCGCCAGCAGCGTGGACAGGGGCAAATACGAGCAGTACTTC | TRBV5-1 | - | TRBJ2-7 | TRBD1
CATSRVTSTDTQYF | TGTGCCACCAGCAGAGTTACTAGCACAGATACGCAGTATTTT | TRBV15 | - | TRBJ2-3 | -
CAIRRTDNSPLHF | TGTGCCATCAGGAGGACAGATAATTCACCCCTCCACTTT | TRBV10-3 | once | TRBJ1-6 | -
CASSALGVGNTIYF | TGTGCCAGCAGCGCCCTCGGGGTTGGAAACACCATATATTTT | TRBV9 | - | TRBJ1-3 | -
CASSQARPQGAINQPQHF | TGTGCCAGCAGCCAAGCCCGCCCGCAGGGGGCTATCAATCAGCCCCAGCATTTT | TRBV3-1/TRBV3-2 | - | TRBJ1-5 | TRBD1
CASTIAGEQYF | TGTGCCAGCACCATCGCGGGCGAGCAGTACTTC | TRBV2 | - | TRBJ2-7 | -
CASSQSVQISYEQYF | TGTGCCAGCAGCCAATCGGTACAGATATCCTACGAGCAGTACTTC | TRBV16 | few | TRBJ2-7 | -
CASSPGVGFPDTQYF | TGTGCCAGCAGCCCGGGGGTGGGTTTCCCAGATACGCAGTATTTT | TRBV6-5 | - | TRBJ2-3 | -
CASNTLEQGAGNTEAFF | TGCGCCAGCAACACATTAGAACAGGGCGCTGGGAACACTGAAGCTTTCTTT | TRBV4-1 | - | TRBJ1-1 | -
CASSLRQGTGNTIYF | TGCGCCAGCAGCTTAAGACAGGGGACGGGAAACACCATATATTTT | TRBV5-1 | - | TRBJ1-3 | TRBD1
CASSMNGLAGGAFF | TGTGCCAGTAGTATGAACGGCCTCGCCGGAGGAGCTTTCTTT | TRBV19 | - | TRBJ1-1 | -
CASSLTGAGGSPLHF | TGTGCCAGCTCACTTACAGGGGCCGGAGGATCACCCCTCCACTTT | TRBV27 | - | TRBJ1-6 | TRBD1
CASSFGTGFGYTF | TGTGCCAGCAGTTTTGGGACAGGGTTTGGCTACACCTTC | TRBV6-5 | - | TRBJ1-2 | TRBD1
CASSPGTGDVSGELFF | TGTGCCAGCTCACCAGGGACAGGGGACGTATCCGGGGAGCTGTTTTTT | TRBV18 | - | TRBJ2-2 | TRBD1
CATSERQGRGDTQYF | TGTGCCACCAGTGAAAGACAGGGAAGGGGAGATACGCAGTATTTT | TRBV24-1 | once | TRBJ2-3 | TRBD1
CAGPNHNTIYF | TGCGCCGGCCCGAACCATAACACCATATATTTT | TRBV10-1 | - | TRBJ1-3 | -
CASGLGQSKGQDSLYGYTF | TGTGCTAGTGGTTTGGGCCAAAGTAAAGGACAGGACTCCCTGTATGGCTACACCTTC | TRBV12-5 | - | TRBJ1-2 | TRBD1
CASSLGPDNYGYTF | TGTGCCAGCAGCTTGGGGCCAGATAACTATGGCTACACCTTC | TRBV5-4 | - | TRBJ1-2 | -